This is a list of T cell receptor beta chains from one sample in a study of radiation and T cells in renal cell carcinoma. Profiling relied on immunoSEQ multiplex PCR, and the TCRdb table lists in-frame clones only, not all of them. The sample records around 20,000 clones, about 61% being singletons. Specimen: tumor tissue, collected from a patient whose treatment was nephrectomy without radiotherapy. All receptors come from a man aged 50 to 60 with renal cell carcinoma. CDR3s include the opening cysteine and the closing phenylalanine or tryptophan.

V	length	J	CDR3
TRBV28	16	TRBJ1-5	CASLSYSGPQRQPQHF
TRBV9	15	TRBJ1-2	CASSVTGGEGYGYTF
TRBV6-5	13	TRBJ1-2	CASRNDGFDGYTF
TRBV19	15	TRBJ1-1	CASRGQGWENAEAFF
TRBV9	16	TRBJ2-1	CASSVAGRSSYNEQFF
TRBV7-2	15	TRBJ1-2	CASSLEAGPNYGYTF
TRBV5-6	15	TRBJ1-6	CASSTGTGGNSPLHF
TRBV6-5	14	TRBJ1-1	CASSLDRGSTEAFF
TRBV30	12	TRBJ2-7	CAWAGGPWEQYF
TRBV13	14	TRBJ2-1	CASSRGQRGNEQFF
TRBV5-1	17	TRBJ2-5	CASSLGGQGSLWETQYF
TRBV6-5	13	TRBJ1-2	CASSAGVNYGYTF
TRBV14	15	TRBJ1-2	CASSQVGGINYGYTF
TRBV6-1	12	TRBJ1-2	CASTPPNYGYTF
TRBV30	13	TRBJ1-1	CAWSVNRNTEAFF
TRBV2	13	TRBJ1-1	CASSLLENTEAFF
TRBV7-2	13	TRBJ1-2	CASSLGQGRGYTF
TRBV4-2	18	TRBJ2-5	CASSLWGGTSGPQETQYF
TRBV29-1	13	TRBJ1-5	CSVVQGPNQPQHF
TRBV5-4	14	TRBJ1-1	CASSSTGENTEAFF
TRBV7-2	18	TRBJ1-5	CASSRVFVGGGSNQPQHF
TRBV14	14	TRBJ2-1	CASSPGLTGNEQFF
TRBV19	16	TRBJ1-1	CASSIDEGAQNTEAFF
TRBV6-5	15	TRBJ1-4	CASSYSTAGNEKLFF
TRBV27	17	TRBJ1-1	CASSYASGYSANTEAFF
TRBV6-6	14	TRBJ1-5	CASSPGGNNQPQHF
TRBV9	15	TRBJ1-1	CASSVREIMNTEAFF
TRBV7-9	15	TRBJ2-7	CASSPILTAAYEQYF
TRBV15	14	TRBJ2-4	CATSRTSGRDIQYF
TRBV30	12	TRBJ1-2	CAWERSGYGYTF
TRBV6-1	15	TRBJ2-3	CASSEASGSPDTQYF
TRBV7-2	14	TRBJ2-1	CASSLNGPANEQFF
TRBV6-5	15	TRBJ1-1	CASSSTDRANTEAFF
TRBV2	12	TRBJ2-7	CASRSGIYEQYF
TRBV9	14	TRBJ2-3	CASSVWGRTDTQYF